The clone carrying this TCR beta chain occurred once. As yet, its antigen is unknown. This entry comes from a study of graft-versus-host responses after intestinal transplantation. The CDR3 is made up of 16 amino acids. Germline V gene data show CDR1 as KGHSH and CDR2 as LQKENI. The V and J ends lost 5 bases and 6 bases respectively, with 23 bases between them. TCRdb's table, derived via immunoSEQ multiplex PCR, lists solely in-frame clones and lacks some. The table lists tens of thousands of clones, 75% to 90% of them singletons. The receptor was derived from a human donor who received an intestinal transplant. V and J are TRBV18 and TRBJ2-7; D ambiguous. The material sequenced was unstimulated CD4+ T cells sorted from spleen or lymph node cells, taken before intestinal transplant. The CDR3 loop is CASSKKTTRSEAEQYF. DNA of the CDR3: TGTGCCAGCTCAAAGAAAACGACGCGGTCTGAGGCCGAGCAGTACTTC.